This T cell receptor beta chain was sequenced during a study of cytomegalovirus exposure and HLA in healthy donors. The study ran its PCR with 60 Vbeta and 13 Jbeta primers. Sequenced by immunoSEQ multiplex PCR; TCRdb stores in-frame clones only, minus some. The sample lists 100,000 to 150,000 clones; about 81% were seen once. Trimming removed 5 bases from V and 4 bases from J; junction bases left unmatched: 4. Germline V gives CDR1 MNHEY, CDR2 SMNVEV (reference sequence). The CDR3 is 15 residues long. This clone was seen a few times. This rearrangement joins TRBV27 to TRBJ2-1; 11 positions agree with TRBD2. The material sequenced was PBMCs. The clonotype originates from a woman aged 30 to 39 in good health and CMV-seronegative. The CDR3 nucleotides are TGTGCCAGCAGTGAGACTAGCGGGGCATACAATGAGCAGTTCTTC. Its translation is CASSETSGAYNEQFF.